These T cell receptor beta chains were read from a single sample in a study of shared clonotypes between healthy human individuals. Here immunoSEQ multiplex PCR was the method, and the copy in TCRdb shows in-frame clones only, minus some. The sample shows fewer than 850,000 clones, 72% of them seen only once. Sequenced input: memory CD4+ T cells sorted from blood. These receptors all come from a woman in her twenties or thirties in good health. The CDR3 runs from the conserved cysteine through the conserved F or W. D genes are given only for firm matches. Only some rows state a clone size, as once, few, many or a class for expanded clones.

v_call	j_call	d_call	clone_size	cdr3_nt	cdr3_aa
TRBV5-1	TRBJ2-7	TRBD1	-	TGCGCCAGCAGCTTGGCCGGGACAGGAACCTACGAGCAGTACTTC	CASSLAGTGTYEQYF
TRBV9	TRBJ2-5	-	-	TGTGCCAGCAGCGTAGGGGCAGAATACCAAGAGACCCAGTACTTC	CASSVGAEYQETQYF
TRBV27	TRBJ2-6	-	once	TGTGCCAGCAGGGCGTCTGGGGCCAACGTCCTGACTTTC	CASRASGANVLTF
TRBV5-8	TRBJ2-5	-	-	TGTGCCAGCAGCCCGGGACATCCTCCAGAGACCCAGTACTTC	CASSPGHPPETQYF
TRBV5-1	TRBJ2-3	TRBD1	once	TGCGCCAGCAGCATGGGGACAGGGAGTGCGACAGATACGCAGTATTTT	CASSMGTGSATDTQYF
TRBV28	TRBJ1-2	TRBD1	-	TGTGCCAGCAGTAGGGGGCTAGACTATGGCTACACCTTC	CASSRGLDYGYTF
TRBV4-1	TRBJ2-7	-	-	TGCGCCAGCAGCCAAGACGGCCACGAGCAGTACTTC	CASSQDGHEQYF
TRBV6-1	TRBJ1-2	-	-	TGTGCCAGCAGTGTGGGCAGGGGTGCTAACTATGGCTACACCTTC	CASSVGRGANYGYTF
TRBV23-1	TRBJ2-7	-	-	TGCGCCAGCAGTCAATCGGGGGAGGGGGGACTACCTTCCTACGAGCAGTACTTC	CASSQSGEGGLPSYEQYF
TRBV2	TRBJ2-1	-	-	TGTGCCACTGTTAAGGAGGTTTCCTACAATGAGCAGTTCTTC	CATVKEVSYNEQFF
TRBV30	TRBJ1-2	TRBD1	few	TGTGCCTACTTAACAGGGGGCTATGGCTACACCTTC	CAYLTGGYGYTF
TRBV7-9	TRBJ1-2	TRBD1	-	TGTGCCAGCAGCTTAGGGGTGACAGGGGGCTTTTACTATGGCTACACCTTC	CASSLGVTGGFYYGYTF
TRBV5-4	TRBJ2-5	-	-	TGTGCCAGCAGCTTGGCCATTAGGAGGGCAACCCAAGAGACCCAGTACTTC	CASSLAIRRATQETQYF
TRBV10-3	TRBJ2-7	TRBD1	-	TGTGCCATCAGTACCCCGGGACAGGGGGCCTACGAGCAGTACTTC	CAISTPGQGAYEQYF
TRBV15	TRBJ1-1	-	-	TGTGCCACCAGCAGAGATTTTGCAGACACTGAAGCTTTCTTT	CATSRDFADTEAFF
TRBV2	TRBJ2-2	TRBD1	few	TGTGCCAGCAGCCGGGACAGGGAGGCCGGGGAGCTGTTTTTT	CASSRDREAGELFF
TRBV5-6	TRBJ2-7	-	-	TGTGCCAGCAGCTTGTTGGACACCTCCTACGAGCAGTACTTC	CASSLLDTSYEQYF
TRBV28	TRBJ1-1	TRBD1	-	TGTGCCAGCAGTTCACCGGGACAGGGCCGGGGCACTGAAGCTTTCTTT	CASSSPGQGRGTEAFF
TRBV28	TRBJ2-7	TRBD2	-	TGTGCCAGCAGTTCTTTGACTAGCGGGGGATGGTACGAGCAGTACTTC	CASSSLTSGGWYEQYF
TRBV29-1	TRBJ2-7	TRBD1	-	TGCAGCGTTGAATTAGGGACAGGCCAGACCTACGAGCAGTACTTC	CSVELGTGQTYEQYF
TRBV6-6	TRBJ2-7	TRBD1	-	TGTGCCAGCAGTTACCTCGAACAGGGGACCTACGAGCAGTACTTC	CASSYLEQGTYEQYF
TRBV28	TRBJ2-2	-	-	TGTGCCAGCAGGAAACAGACAGGGAAACACGGGACTACCGCCGGGGAGCTGTTTTTT	CASRKQTGKHGTTAGELFF
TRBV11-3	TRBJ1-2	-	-	TGTGCCAGCAGCTTATCCTCAGGGGTAGGCTACACCTTC	CASSLSSGVGYTF
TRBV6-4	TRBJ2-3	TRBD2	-	TGTGCCAGCAGTGACCGAGCGGGAGGGCCAGATACGCAGTATTTT	CASSDRAGGPDTQYF
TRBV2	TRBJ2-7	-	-	TGTGCCAGCAGAATTACCAGGAGCTACGAGCAGTACTTC	CASRITRSYEQYF
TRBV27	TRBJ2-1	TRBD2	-	TGTGCCAGCAGTTCCTACCTTGGGAGCGGGAGGGGTCATGAGCAGTTCTTC	CASSSYLGSGRGHEQFF
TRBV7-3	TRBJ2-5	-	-	TGTGCCAGCAGCTTGGCAGGGGTAGGGGAGACCCAGTACTTC	CASSLAGVGETQYF
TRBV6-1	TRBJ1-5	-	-	TGTGCCAGCAGTAAGGGGTTCGGCAATCAGCCCCAGCATTTT	CASSKGFGNQPQHF
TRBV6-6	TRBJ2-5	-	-	TGTGCCAGCAGTTACATCGGCGGCAGTTCAGAGACCCAGTACTTC	CASSYIGGSSETQYF
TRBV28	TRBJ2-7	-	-	TGTGCCATCGGCGGGACAGCTTCCTACGAGCAGTACTTC	CAIGGTASYEQYF
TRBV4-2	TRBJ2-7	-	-	TGTGCCAGCAGCCAAGGGATAGGGGACTTCACCTACGAGCAGTACTTC	CASSQGIGDFTYEQYF
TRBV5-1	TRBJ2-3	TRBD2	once	TGCGCCAGCAGCTTGGCCCTAGCGGGGAGGAACGCAGATACGCAGTATTTT	CASSLALAGRNADTQYF
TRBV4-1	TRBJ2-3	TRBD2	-	TGCGCCAGCAGTCGAGCGGGGAGCACAGATACGCAGTATTTT	CASSRAGSTDTQYF
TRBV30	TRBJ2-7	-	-	TGTGCCTCGACTAGAAATGACTCCTACGAGCAGTACTTC	CASTRNDSYEQYF
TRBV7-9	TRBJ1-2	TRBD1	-	TGTGCCAGCAGCCCGCCGGGACAGGGTATAGGCTACACCTTC	CASSPPGQGIGYTF
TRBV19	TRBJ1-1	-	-	TGTGCCAGTAGTATCGGGACGAACACTGAAGCTTTCTTT	CASSIGTNTEAFF
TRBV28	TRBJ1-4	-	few	TGTGCCAGCACCTCTCTGGGACACAACGGGGAAAAACTGTTTTTT	CASTSLGHNGEKLFF
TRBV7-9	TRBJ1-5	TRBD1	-	TGTGCCAGCAGCTCCTATGTCCCGGGACAGGGTCGTCAGCCCCAGCATTTT	CASSSYVPGQGRQPQHF
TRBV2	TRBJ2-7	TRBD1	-	TGTGCCAGCAAGCAGGGGGATAGCTCCTACGAGCAGTACTTC	CASKQGDSSYEQYF
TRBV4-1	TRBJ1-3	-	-	TGCGCCAGCAGAAGCAACAGGGCCTCTGGAAACACCATATATTTT	CASRSNRASGNTIYF
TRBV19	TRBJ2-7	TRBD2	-	TGTGCCAGTAGTGGGTCTAGCGGGGGGTACGAGCAGTACTTC	CASSGSSGGYEQYF
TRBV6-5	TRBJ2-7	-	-	TGTGCCAGCAGTTACTCGTATCGAGGAGAGCAGTACTTC	CASSYSYRGEQYF
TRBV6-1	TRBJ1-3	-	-	TGTGCCAGCAGTGAACTACGGACCAAGGGAAACACCATATATTTT	CASSELRTKGNTIYF
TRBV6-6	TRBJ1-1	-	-	TGTGCCAGCACCGCAACCGGTAGAGGGGCTACTGAAGCTTTCTTT	CASTATGRGATEAFF
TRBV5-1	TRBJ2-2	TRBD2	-	TGCGCCAGCGCGGGAGTCCGCACCGGGGAGCTGTTTTTT	CASAGVRTGELFF
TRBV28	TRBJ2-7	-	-	TGTGCCAGCAGTTTTTGGAGGGCTTCGAATCCTGAGGAGCAGTACTTC	CASSFWRASNPEEQYF
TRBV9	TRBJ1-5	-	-	TGTGCCAGCAGCGTAGGGGCAGGGTTTGGGCGGCCCCAGCATTTT	CASSVGAGFGRPQHF
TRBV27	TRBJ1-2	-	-	TGTGCCAGCAGTTTTAACAGGGACAACTATGGCTACACCTTC	CASSFNRDNYGYTF
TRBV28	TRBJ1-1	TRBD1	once	TGTGCCAGCAGTTTCTTCGGACAGGGGAGGTCTGAAGCTTTCTTT	CASSFFGQGRSEAFF
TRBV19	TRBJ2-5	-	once	TGTGCCAGTAGGACGCGCCTGGGACGCCTGAAGACCCAGTACTTC	CASRTRLGRLKTQYF
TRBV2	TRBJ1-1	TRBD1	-	TGTGCCAGCAGTCCTAGACAGGGTACGAACACTGAAGCTTTCTTT	CASSPRQGTNTEAFF
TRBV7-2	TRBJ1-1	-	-	TGTGCCAGCATCCGACAGAGAGACACTGAAGCTTTCTTT	CASIRQRDTEAFF
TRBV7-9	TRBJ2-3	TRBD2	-	TGTGCCAGCAGCTTAGAACTAGCGTCAGATACGCAGTATTTT	CASSLELASDTQYF
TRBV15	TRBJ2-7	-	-	TGTGCCACCAGCAGAGAGGGGACTTCCTACGAGCAGTACTTC	CATSREGTSYEQYF
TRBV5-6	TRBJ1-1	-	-	TGTGCCAGCAGCGACTACCAAACCGGCACTGAAGCTTTCTTT	CASSDYQTGTEAFF
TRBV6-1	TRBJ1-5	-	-	TGTGCCAGCAGTGACACAGAAACTAATCAGCCCCAGCATTTT	CASSDTETNQPQHF
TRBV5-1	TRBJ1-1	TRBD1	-	TGCGCCAGCAGCTCGCCGAGACAGGGGAACACTGAAGCTTTCTTT	CASSSPRQGNTEAFF